The entry below describes one T cell receptor beta chain. Its antigen is still unknown. The data stem from a study of cytomegalovirus exposure and HLA in healthy donors. Study results and limitations: The authors confirmed in vitro that a few CMV-associated chains were specific for CMV antigens. Most TCR sequences were rare, but some public TCRs occurred in many donors. When presence/absence was analysed, sequencing depth was taken to be roughly uniform across donors. In a later analysis, most CMV-associated TCR beta chains appeared HLA-restricted.

Primers: 60 Vbeta forward and 13 Jbeta reverse. This table comes from immunoSEQ multiplex PCR, and its TCRdb copy is limited to in-frame clones, with some not included. This table holds roughly 140,000 clones, over 75% found once. The TCR comes from a male donor in good health and CMV-seronegative. The sample taken for sequencing was PBMCs.

The CDR3 loop is CASMGLAMDTQYF. The CDR3 nucleotides read TGTGCCAGCATGGGACTGGCGATGGATACGCAGTATTTT. The J gene is TRBJ2-3, the V gene TRBV27; a possible D gene is TRBD2 (6 bases). The V and J ends lost 7 bases and 6 bases respectively, with 14 bases between them. The length of the CDR3 is 13 residues. Germline CDR1 is MNHEY and CDR2 is SMNVEV (reference sequence).